The rows below give T cell receptor beta chains drawn from one sample of a study of T cells in Graves' hyperthyroidism and ophthalmopathy. TCRdb analysed the multiplex PCR reads with MiXCR anew, one entry per CDR3 protein. The top ten hold around an eighth of the sample, which has 620,000 or so distinct CDR3 sequences, around 13% seen once. The specimen sequenced was blood. These TCRs come from a woman between 45 and 65 years old with Graves' ophthalmopathy. CDR3s include the opening cysteine and the closing phenylalanine or tryptophan. D genes are given only for firm matches. Rows give clone size only sometimes, using once, few, many, or a class for an expanded clone.

v_gene,abundance,d_gene,j_gene,CDR3aa,CDR3nt
TRBV4-2,-,-,TRBJ2-5,CASSPQLLAIQETQYF,TGTGCCAGCAGTCCACAGTTACTAGCAATCCAAGAGACCCAGTACTTC
TRBV12-3/TRBV12-4,-,TRBD2,TRBJ2-1,CASRSGTSGTQQFF,TGTGCCAGCAGATCTGGGACTAGCGGGACCCAGCAGTTCTTC
TRBV6-1,many,TRBD2,TRBJ2-3,CASSYSGLAGDTQYF,TGTGCCAGCAGTTACTCAGGTCTAGCGGGAGATACGCAGTATTTT
TRBV20-1,many,TRBD1,TRBJ2-1,CSANPWGQSSYNEQFF,TGCAGTGCTAACCCCTGGGGACAGAGCTCCTACAATGAGCAGTTCTTC
TRBV6-1,few,-,TRBJ2-1,CASSEPAGLPYNEQFF,TGTGCCAGCAGTGAACCGGCAGGGCTACCCTACAATGAGCAGTTCTTC
TRBV5-6,few,TRBD2,TRBJ2-7,CASSLAAGGLLYEQYF,TGTGCCAGCAGCTTGGCAGCGGGAGGCCTCCTGTACGAGCAGTACTTC
TRBV9,many,-,TRBJ2-7,CASSVALASEQYF,TGTGCCAGCAGCGTAGCCTTAGCCAGCGAGCAGTACTTC
TRBV7-2,many,TRBD2,TRBJ2-1,CASSLVGTSSLNEQFF,TGTGCCAGCAGCTTAGTCGGGACTAGTAGTCTCAATGAGCAGTTCTTC
TRBV30,once,-,TRBJ1-5,CASSMSQSSNQPQHF,TGTGCCAGTAGTATGTCACAGTCAAGCAATCAGCCCCAGCATTTT
TRBV24-1,many,TRBD2,TRBJ2-7,CATGPSSGSYEQYF,TGTGCCACCGGGCCAAGTAGCGGGAGTTACGAGCAGTACTTC
TRBV5-6,-,-,TRBJ1-1,CASSLTRRGNTEAFF,TGTGCCAGCAGCTTAACCAGGAGGGGGAACACTGAAGCTTTCTTT
TRBV5-6,few,-,TRBJ1-2,CASSPTDSAFGYTF,TGTGCCAGCAGCCCAACGGACAGCGCGTTTGGCTACACCTTC
TRBV5-1,many,-,TRBJ2-3,CASSKGAALGDTQYF,TGCGCCAGCAGCAAAGGGGCCGCCTTGGGGGATACGCAGTATTTT
TRBV27,many,-,TRBJ1-1,CASGRDLMNTEAFF,TGTGCCAGCGGGAGAGACCTGATGAACACTGAAGCTTTCTTT
TRBV5-1,many,TRBD2,TRBJ2-7,CASSRHVGTSGTFIGYEQYF,TGCGCCAGCAGCCGCCACGTAGGGACTAGCGGGACTTTCATCGGGTACGAGCAGTACTTC
TRBV20-1,many,-,TRBJ1-5,CSASSLVGGDQPQHF,TGCAGTGCTTCCTCCCTGGTCGGGGGTGATCAGCCCCAGCATTTT
TRBV7-9,-,TRBD1,TRBJ2-5,CASSPRQGRQETQYF,TGTGCCAGCAGCCCCCGACAGGGGCGCCAAGAGACCCAGTACTTC
TRBV24-1,-,-,TRBJ2-5,CATSQGEETQYF,TGTGCCACCAGCCAGGGCGAAGAGACCCAGTACTTC
TRBV4-1,-,-,TRBJ2-7,CASSQLQTGEQYF,TGCGCCAGCAGCCAACTCCAGACCGGCGAGCAGTACTTC
TRBV14,many,-,TRBJ1-5,CASSQQIGQPQHF,TGTGCCAGCAGCCAACAGATCGGGCAGCCCCAGCATTTT
TRBV3-1,few,-,TRBJ2-7,CASSQDVEYEQYF,TGTGCCAGCAGCCAAGATGTAGAGTACGAGCAGTACTTC
TRBV25-1,-,-,TRBJ2-2,CASMTVNTGELFF,TGTGCCAGCATGACAGTAAACACCGGGGAGCTGTTTTTT
TRBV28,many,-,TRBJ1-5,CASSLGGPPHF,TGTGCCAGCAGTTTAGGGGGACCCCCGCATTTT
TRBV6-1,-,-,TRBJ2-1,CASSVGAYNNEQFF,TGTGCCAGCAGTGTAGGAGCCTACAACAATGAGCAGTTCTTC
TRBV28,many,TRBD1,TRBJ1-2,CASSLFGGGKGGYTF,TGTGCCAGCAGTTTATTTGGAGGGGGCAAGGGTGGCTACACCTTC
TRBV7-9,few,-,TRBJ2-5,CASSQGVPGYQETQYF,TGTGCCAGCAGCCAAGGAGTACCTGGGTACCAAGAGACCCAGTACTTC
TRBV6-2/TRBV6-3,few,TRBD1,TRBJ2-1,CASSPFRDRGLTVGSYNEQFF,TGTGCCAGCAGCCCTTTCCGGGACAGGGGCCTCACTGTTGGCTCCTACAATGAGCAGTTCTTC
TRBV7-2,many,-,TRBJ2-3,CASSSRGVSGAQYF,TGTGCCAGCAGCTCCAGGGGGGTCTCGGGCGCGCAGTATTTT
TRBV5-6,-,-,TRBJ1-5,CASSFFGGVDRPQHF,TGTGCCAGCAGCTTTTTCGGGGGGGTCGATCGGCCCCAGCATTTT
TRBV28,many,-,TRBJ1-6,CASSQLSSYNSPLHF,TGTGCCAGCAGCCAACTAAGCTCCTATAATTCACCCCTCCACTTT
TRBV7-2,many,-,TRBJ2-3,CASSLFPDTQYF,TGTGCCAGCAGCTTATTTCCAGATACGCAGTATTTT
TRBV12-3/TRBV12-4,many,-,TRBJ2-3,CASSLPYGGEGDTQYF,TGTGCCAGCAGTTTACCCTATGGGGGTGAAGGGGATACGCAGTATTTT
TRBV20-1,few,TRBD1,TRBJ1-2,CSAPTPRGEGYGYTF,TGCAGTGCGCCTACCCCCAGGGGGGAAGGCTATGGCTACACCTTC
TRBV11-3,many,-,TRBJ2-1,CASSSDMSSYNEQFF,TGTGCCAGCAGCTCGGACATGAGCTCCTACAATGAGCAGTTCTTC
TRBV4-3,-,-,TRBJ2-2,CASSRGLSGETGELFF,TGCGCCAGCAGCCGGGGTCTATCAGGGGAAACCGGGGAGCTGTTTTTT
TRBV4-3,-,TRBD1,TRBJ1-5,CASSQDAGTGRPQHF,TGCGCCAGCAGCCAAGATGCCGGGACAGGTAGGCCCCAGCATTTT
TRBV11-2,many,-,TRBJ1-6,CASSLSPRPNSPLHF,TGTGCCAGCAGCTTAAGTCCGAGACCTAATTCACCCCTCCACTTT
TRBV20-1,-,TRBD2,TRBJ2-3,CSARDTLAGSTDTQYF,TGCAGTGCTAGAGATACCCTAGCGGGCTCCACAGATACGCAGTATTTT
TRBV27,few,TRBD2,TRBJ2-1,CASRTQDTGGGGQFF,TGTGCCAGCAGGACTCAGGACACGGGGGGTGGGGGGCAGTTCTTC
TRBV15,-,-,TRBJ1-1,CATSRDFGTLTEAFF,TGTGCCACCAGCAGAGATTTCGGGACATTAACTGAAGCTTTCTTT
TRBV6-1,many,-,TRBJ2-1,CASSELRRDSGYNEQFF,TGTGCCAGCAGTGAATTACGGCGGGACAGCGGATACAATGAGCAGTTCTTC
TRBV29-1,many,-,TRBJ2-5,CSVEEGLRMVGKETQYF,TGCAGCGTTGAAGAGGGGCTGAGGATGGTAGGGAAAGAGACCCAGTACTTC
TRBV5-1,many,-,TRBJ1-5,CASSLGWDSNQPQHF,TGCGCCAGCAGCTTAGGTTGGGATAGCAATCAGCCCCAGCATTTT
TRBV12-3/TRBV12-4,many,TRBD2,TRBJ2-2,CASSYLAGVTGELFF,TGTGCCAGCAGTTATTTAGCGGGAGTTACCGGGGAGCTGTTTTTT
TRBV7-2,many,-,TRBJ2-1,CASSSGLLISYNEQFF,TGTGCCAGCAGCTCGGGACTTCTTATCTCCTACAATGAGCAGTTCTTC
TRBV20-1,few,TRBD2,TRBJ2-5,CSANSGSGVETQYF,TGCAGTGCTAACAGCGGGAGCGGAGTAGAGACCCAGTACTTC
TRBV20-1,many,TRBD1,TRBJ2-7,CSARRDRVGEQYF,TGCAGTGCCCGCCGGGACAGGGTGGGCGAGCAGTACTTC
TRBV12-3/TRBV12-4,few,-,TRBJ1-2,CASSTQNSYGYTF,TGTGCCAGCAGCACGCAGAACTCCTATGGCTACACCTTC
TRBV4-2,-,-,TRBJ2-1,CASSQRSAIYNEQFF,TGTGCCAGCAGCCAACGGAGCGCGATCTACAATGAGCAGTTCTTC
TRBV12-3/TRBV12-4,-,-,TRBJ1-1,CASSLAAEAFF,TGTGCCAGCAGTTTGGCCGCTGAAGCTTTCTTT
TRBV3-1,many,-,TRBJ1-5,CASSPHGTLSNQPQHF,TGTGCCAGCAGCCCGCACGGGACACTGAGCAATCAGCCCCAGCATTTT
TRBV28,many,-,TRBJ2-7,CASSIGPGSYEQYF,TGTGCCAGCAGTATTGGACCCGGATCCTACGAGCAGTACTTC
TRBV25-1,few,-,TRBJ1-1,CASSAPGRLTEAFF,TGTGCCAGCAGTGCCCCGGGCAGGCTGACTGAAGCTTTCTTT
TRBV7-9,many,-,TRBJ1-1,CASTLGLSNTEAFF,TGTGCCAGCACCTTAGGGCTCTCGAACACTGAAGCTTTCTTT